This TCR beta chain was profiled in a study of cytomegalovirus exposure and HLA in healthy donors. A multiplex PCR was run with 60 Vbeta primers and 13 Jbeta primers. Produced via immunoSEQ multiplex PCR; TCRdb's table is partial and in-frame only. This sample has 150,000 to 200,000 clones; about 80% occur once, and the top ten carry approximately 14%. CDR1 and CDR2 (germline): MDHEN, SYDVKM. The CDR3 length is 15 residues. The ends lost 3 bases at V and 7 bases at J; junction bases unmatched: 9. This clonotype was obtained from a woman in her thirties or forties in good health and CMV-seronegative. The chain recombines TRBV28 with TRBJ2-1; TRBD1 aligns across 7 bases. The sample was PBMCs. CDR3 amino acids: CASSLVSKTGNEQFF. For the CDR3, the DNA is TGTGCCAGCAGTTTGGTCTCCAAGACAGGGAATGAGCAGTTCTTC.